The next 13 T cell receptor beta chains were all read from a single sample in a study of control samples from healthy donors and cancer patients. Assay used: immunoSEQ multiplex PCR; TCRdb lists only in-frame clones, some missing. The repertoire holds some 150,000 clones, with 93% as singletons. Material for sequencing was blood. These receptors all come from a man in his forties or fifties in good health.

The chain couples TRBV11-2 to TRBJ2-3; no clear D gene. CDR1 is SGHAT and CDR2 is FQNNGV in the germline V gene. V gave up 1 base and J gave up 7 bases, with 15 bases separating them. The CDR3 has 15 residues. CDR3 amino acids: CASSLGPRKGNTQYF. CDR3 sequence (DNA): TGTGCCAGCAGCTTAGGCCCTAGAAAAGGGAATACGCAGTATTTT.

The chain joins TRBV6-2 or TRBV6-3 to TRBJ1-5, with 8 bases matching TRBD1. Trimming took 5 bases from V and 7 from J; bases not matched to a gene: 1. Germline V lookup: CDR1 MNHEY, CDR2 SVGEGT. The CDR3 is made up of 12 amino acids. CDR3 sequence: CASSQGAQPQHF. In DNA form, the CDR3 reads TGTGCCAGCAGTCAGGGGGCCCAGCCCCAGCATTTT.

This sequence joins TRBV3-1 (or the pseudogene TRBV3-2) and TRBJ1-3; D is possibly TRBD1 (6 bases). Germline V lookup: CDR1 LGHDT, CDR2 YNNKEL (reference sequence). The CDR3 is made up of 17 amino acids. Trimming shortened V by 0 bases and J by 0 bases, and 12 bases separated the two germline ends. This CDR3 reads CASSQDRTASSGNTIYF. Written as DNA, the CDR3 is TGTGCCAGCAGCCAAGATAGGACAGCGAGCTCTGGAAACACCATATATTTT.

This clone was seen more than once but under ten times. The V call is TRBV3-1 (or the pseudogene TRBV3-2), the J call TRBJ2-7, with 9 bases identical to TRBD1. Germline V gene data show CDR1 as LGHDT and CDR2 as YNNKEL (reference sequence). This CDR3 contains 17 residues. Losses at the gene ends were 1 base for V and 3 bases for J; bases not matched to a gene: 10. CDR3 sequence reads: CASSQGSPGQGYYEQYF. As DNA, the CDR3 is TGTGCCAGCAGCCAAGGGTCACCGGGACAGGGCTACTACGAGCAGTACTTC.

The rearrangement links TRBV10-2 to TRBJ2-1, with a tentative D call TRBD2 (5 bases). The CDR3 consists of 16 residues. Per germline, CDR1 WSHSY and CDR2 SAAADI. With 4 bases removed from V and 0 bases from J, the gap between germline ends came to 13 bases. The CDR3 DNA follows: TGCGCCAGCAGTGGTTTAGGAGGTCGCTCCTACAATGAGCAGTTCTTC. Protein sequence: CASSGLGGRSYNEQFF.

The gene calls are TRBV24-1 and TRBJ2-7; D remains ambiguous. V dropped 4 bases and J dropped 3 bases, with 6 bases sitting between them. There are 12 residues in the CDR3. Germline values: CDR1 KGHDR, CDR2 SFDVKD. DNA for the CDR3: TGTGCCACCAGTGACTACAACTACGAGCAGTACTTC. As protein: CATSDYNYEQYF.

The V call is TRBV6-1, the J call TRBJ1-3, with TRBD1 as a possible D gene (6 bases). The CDR3 length is 14 residues. Germline CDR1 reads MNHNS; CDR2 reads SASEGT. V lost 3 bases and J 16 bases, leaving 22 bases between the germline ends. For the CDR3, the DNA is TGTGCCAGCAGTGACCTGGAGAAGGGGGGCATTCTGTATTTT. It yields the protein CASSDLEKGGILYF.

The chain has TRBV13 and TRBJ2-7; possible D gene TRBD2, 6 bases. This CDR3 contains 14 residues. Looked up from germline, CDR1 is PRHDT and CDR2 is FYEKMQ (reference sequence). Trimming shortened V by 1 base and J by 5 bases, and 12 bases separated the two germline ends. The CDR3 protein is CASSLVTSSNEQYF. Written as DNA, the CDR3 is TGTGCCAGCAGCTTAGTAACTAGCTCGAACGAGCAGTACTTC. Using reference TRBV13 and TRBJ2-7 for the parts outside the CDR3, the full variable domain is AAGVIQSPRHLIKEKRETATLKCYPIPRHDTVYWYQQGPGQDPQFLISFYEKMQSDKGSIPDRFSAQQFSDYHSELNMSSLELGDSALYFCASSLVTSSNEQYFGPGTRLTVT.

This clone was picked up one time. The V and J genes are TRBV28 and TRBJ2-2; 10 positions agree with TRBD1. CDR3 length: 16 residues. The V and J ends lost 5 bases and 6 bases, in that order; junction bases with no gene match: 9. Germline V gene sequence: CDR1 MDHEN, CDR2 SYDVKM. CDR3 region: CASSPHGGTGAGELFF. The CDR3 region has the DNA TGTGCCAGCAGTCCCCACGGGGGGACAGGGGCCGGGGAGCTGTTTTTT.

The chain combines TRBV20-1 with TRBJ1-2; 8 positions agree with TRBD1. V lost 4 bases and J lost 5; bases outside the gene matches: 6. The CDR3 extends over 13 amino acids. Looked up from germline, CDR1 is DFQATT and CDR2 is SNEGSKA (reference sequence). The CDR3 coding sequence is TGCAGTGCTATTGACAGGGGATTGTATGGCTACACCTTC. Amino acid sequence: CSAIDRGLYGYTF.

The chain links TRBV19 to TRBJ1-2, with 8 bases that match TRBD1. The V and J ends lost 4 bases and 2 bases, in that order; junction bases with no gene match: 9. Looked up from germline, CDR1 is LNHDA and CDR2 is SQIVND (reference sequence). This CDR3 comprises 16 residues. CDR3 sequence: CASSTRQGNSNYGYTF. The CDR3 bases are TGTGCCAGTAGTACCCGACAGGGGAATTCAAACTATGGCTACACCTTC.

This chain joins TRBV28 and TRBJ2-1; 8 nucleotides match TRBD2. Losses at the gene ends were 6 bases for V and 1 base for J; bases not matched to a gene: 8. From germline, CDR1 is MDHEN and CDR2 SYDVKM. The CDR3 has 16 amino acids. CDR3 bases: TGTGCCAGCAGCCCTAGCGGGCCTCTTTCCTACAATGAGCAGTTCTTC. Its translation is CASSPSGPLSYNEQFF.

The V gene is TRBV28, the J gene TRBJ2-5; TRBD2 matches 12 bases. Germline CDR1 MDHEN, CDR2 SYDVKM. Trimming at V came to 3 bases and at J to 5 bases, leaving 4 bases not matched to a gene. The CDR3 consists of 15 residues. As DNA, the CDR3 is TGTGCCAGCAGTTTCCCTAGCGGGAGGGCGGAGACCCAGTACTTC. It specifies CASSFPSGRAETQYF. The complete variable domain, with remaining parts taken from reference TRBV28 and TRBJ2-5, reads DVKVTQSSRYLVKRTGEKVFLECVQDMDHENMFWYRQDPGLGLRLIYFSYDVKMKEKGDIPEGYSVSREKKERFSLILESASTNQTSMYLCASSFPSGRAETQYFGPGTRLLVL.